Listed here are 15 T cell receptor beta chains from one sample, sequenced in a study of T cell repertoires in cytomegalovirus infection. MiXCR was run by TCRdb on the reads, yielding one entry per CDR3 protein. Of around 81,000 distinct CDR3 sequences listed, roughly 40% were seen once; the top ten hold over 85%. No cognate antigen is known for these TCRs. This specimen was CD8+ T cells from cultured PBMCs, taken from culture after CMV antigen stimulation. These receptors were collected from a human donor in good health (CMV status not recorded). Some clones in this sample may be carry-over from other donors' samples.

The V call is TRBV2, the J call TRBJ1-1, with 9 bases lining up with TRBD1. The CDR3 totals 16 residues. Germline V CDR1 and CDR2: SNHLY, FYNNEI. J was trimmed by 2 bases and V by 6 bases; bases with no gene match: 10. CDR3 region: CASSGDRDQGNTEAFF. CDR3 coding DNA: TGTGCCAGCAGCGGGGACAGGGACCAAGGTAACACTGAAGCTTTCTTT.

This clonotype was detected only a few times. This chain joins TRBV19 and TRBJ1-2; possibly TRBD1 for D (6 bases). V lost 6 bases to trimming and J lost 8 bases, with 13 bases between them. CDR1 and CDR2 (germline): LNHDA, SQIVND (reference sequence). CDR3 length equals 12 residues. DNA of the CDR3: TGTGCCAGTAGGGACAGCGTTCAAGGCTACACCTTC. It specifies CASRDSVQGYTF.

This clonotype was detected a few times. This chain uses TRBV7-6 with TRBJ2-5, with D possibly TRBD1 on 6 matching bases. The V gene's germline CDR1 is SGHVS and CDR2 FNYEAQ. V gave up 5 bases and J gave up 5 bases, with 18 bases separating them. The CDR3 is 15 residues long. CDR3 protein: CASSIKDSAHETQYF. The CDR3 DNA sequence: TGTGCCAGCAGCATAAAGGACAGCGCACATGAGACCCAGTACTTC.

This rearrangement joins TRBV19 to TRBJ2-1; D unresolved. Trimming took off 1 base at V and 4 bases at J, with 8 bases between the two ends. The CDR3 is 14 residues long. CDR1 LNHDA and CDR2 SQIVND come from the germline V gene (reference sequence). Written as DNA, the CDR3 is TGTGCCAGTAGTATAGCCACCATATACAATGAGCAGTTCTTC. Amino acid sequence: CASSIATIYNEQFF.

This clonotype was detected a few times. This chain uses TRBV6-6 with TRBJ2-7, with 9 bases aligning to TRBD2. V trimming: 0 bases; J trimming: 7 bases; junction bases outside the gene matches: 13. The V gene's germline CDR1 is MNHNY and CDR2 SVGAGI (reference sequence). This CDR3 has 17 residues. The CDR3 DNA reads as TGTGCCAGCAGTTACTCTCGGCTAGCGGGGACTATGGGGGAGCAGTACTTC. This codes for CASSYSRLAGTMGEQYF.

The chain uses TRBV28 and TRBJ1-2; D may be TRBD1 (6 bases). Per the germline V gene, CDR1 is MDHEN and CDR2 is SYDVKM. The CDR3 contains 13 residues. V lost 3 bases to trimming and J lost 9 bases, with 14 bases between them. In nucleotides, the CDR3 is TGTGCCAGCAGTTTCGTGCAGGGGTATAGCTACACCTTC. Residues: CASSFVQGYSYTF.

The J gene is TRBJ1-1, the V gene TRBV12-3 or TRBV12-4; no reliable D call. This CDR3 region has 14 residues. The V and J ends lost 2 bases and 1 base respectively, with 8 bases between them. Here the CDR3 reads CASSLSRENTEAFF. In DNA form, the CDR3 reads TGTGCCAGCAGTTTAAGTAGAGAGAACACTGAAGCTTTCTTT.

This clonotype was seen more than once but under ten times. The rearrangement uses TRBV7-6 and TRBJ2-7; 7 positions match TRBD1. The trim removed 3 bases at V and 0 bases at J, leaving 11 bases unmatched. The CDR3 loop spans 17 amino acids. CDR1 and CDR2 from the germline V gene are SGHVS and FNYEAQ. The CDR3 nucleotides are TGTGCCAGCAGCTTCAACCTAGGACCAGGGGGCTCCTACGAGCAGTACTTC. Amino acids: CASSFNLGPGGSYEQYF. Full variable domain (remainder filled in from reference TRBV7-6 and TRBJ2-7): GAGVSQSPRYKVTKRGQDVALRCDPISGHVSLYWYRQALGQGPEFLTYFNYEAQQDKSGLPNDRFSAERPEGSISTLTIQRTEQRDSAMYRCASSFNLGPGGSYEQYFGPGTRLTVT.

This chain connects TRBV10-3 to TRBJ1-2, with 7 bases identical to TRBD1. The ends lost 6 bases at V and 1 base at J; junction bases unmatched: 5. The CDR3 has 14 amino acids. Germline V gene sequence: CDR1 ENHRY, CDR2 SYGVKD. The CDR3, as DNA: TGTGCCATCAGCCGGACAGGTGATAACTATGGCTACACCTTC. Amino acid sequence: CAISRTGDNYGYTF.

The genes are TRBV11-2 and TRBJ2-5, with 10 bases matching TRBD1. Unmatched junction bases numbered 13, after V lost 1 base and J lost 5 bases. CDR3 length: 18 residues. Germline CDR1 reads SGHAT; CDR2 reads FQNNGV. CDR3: CASSLVFRGQGKVETQYF. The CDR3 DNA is TGTGCCAGCAGCTTAGTATTCCGGGGACAGGGGAAAGTGGAGACCCAGTACTTC.

The CDR3 region is CASSFLAGQGETQYF. The CDR3 coding sequence is TGTGCCAGCAGTTTCCTAGCGGGCCAGGGAGAGACCCAGTACTTC. This chain links TRBV6-2 or TRBV6-3 with TRBJ2-5, with 8 bases that match TRBD2. Unmatched junction bases numbered 8, after V lost 4 bases and J lost 4 bases. The CDR3 contains 15 residues. Germline values: CDR1 MNHEY, CDR2 SVGEGT.

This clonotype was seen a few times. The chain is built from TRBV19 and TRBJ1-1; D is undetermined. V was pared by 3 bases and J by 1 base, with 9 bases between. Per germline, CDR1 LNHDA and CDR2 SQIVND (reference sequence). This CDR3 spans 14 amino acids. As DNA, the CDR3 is TGTGCCAGTAGTATGCTCAGACCGAACACTGAAGCTTTCTTT. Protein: CASSMLRPNTEAFF.

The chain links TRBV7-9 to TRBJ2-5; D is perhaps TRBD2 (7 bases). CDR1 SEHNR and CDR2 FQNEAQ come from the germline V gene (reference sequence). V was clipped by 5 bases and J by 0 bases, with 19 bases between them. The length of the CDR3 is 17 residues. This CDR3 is CASSPGGGGEYQETQYF. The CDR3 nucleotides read TGTGCCAGCAGCCCCGGAGGAGGGGGGGAGTACCAAGAGACCCAGTACTTC.

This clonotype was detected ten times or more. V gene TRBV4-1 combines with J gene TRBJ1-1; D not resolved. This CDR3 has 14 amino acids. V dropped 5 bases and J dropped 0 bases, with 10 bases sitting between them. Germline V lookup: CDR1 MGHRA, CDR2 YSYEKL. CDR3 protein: CASSLTSMNTEAFF. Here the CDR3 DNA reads TGCGCCAGCAGCTTGACAAGCATGAACACTGAAGCTTTCTTT.

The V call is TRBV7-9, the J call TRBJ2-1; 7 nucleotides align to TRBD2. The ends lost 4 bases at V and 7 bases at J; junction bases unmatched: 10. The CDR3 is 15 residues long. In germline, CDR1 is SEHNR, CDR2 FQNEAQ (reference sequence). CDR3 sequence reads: CASSSTSEVENEQFF. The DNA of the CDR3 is TGTGCCAGCAGCTCTACTAGCGAGGTGGAGAATGAGCAGTTCTTC.